The T cell receptor (beta chain) under discussion was sequenced for a study of Graves' ophthalmopathy and Graves' hyperthyroidism. Fresh peripheral blood (approximately 9.5 ml) yielded the PBMCs. This CDR3 has 13 amino acids. V lost 3 bases to trimming and J lost 4 bases, with 7 bases between them. The germline gives CDR1 MNHNS, CDR2 SASEGT. For repertoire sequencing, the TCR beta CDR3 regions were amplified from RNA transcripts. Scientists carried out first-round RT-PCR using HTBI primers and then a second-round multiplex PCR. Each CDR3 protein is one row after TCRdb ran MiXCR on the multiplex PCR reads. The repertoire holds about 220,000 distinct CDR3 sequences, with 20% to 25% as singletons.

The sequencing sample was made of peripheral blood. The receptor comes from a woman aged 45-59 years with Graves' ophthalmopathy. The genes are TRBV6-1 and TRBJ1-3; D gene uncertain. In nucleotides, the CDR3 is TGTGCCAGCAGTGATCGGCAGGGAAACACCATATATTTT. Translation: CASSDRQGNTIYF.